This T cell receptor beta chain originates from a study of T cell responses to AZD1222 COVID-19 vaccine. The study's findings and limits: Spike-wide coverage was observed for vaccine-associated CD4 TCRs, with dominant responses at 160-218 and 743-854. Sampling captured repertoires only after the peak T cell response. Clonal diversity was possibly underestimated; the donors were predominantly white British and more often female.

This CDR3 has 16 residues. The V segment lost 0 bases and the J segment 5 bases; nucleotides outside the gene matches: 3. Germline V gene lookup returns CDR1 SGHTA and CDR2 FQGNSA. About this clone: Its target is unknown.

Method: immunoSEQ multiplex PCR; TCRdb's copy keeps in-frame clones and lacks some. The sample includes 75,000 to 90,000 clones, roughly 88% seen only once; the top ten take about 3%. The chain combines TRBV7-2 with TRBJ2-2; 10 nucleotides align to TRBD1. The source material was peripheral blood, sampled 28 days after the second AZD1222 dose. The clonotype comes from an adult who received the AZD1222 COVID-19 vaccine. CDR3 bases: TGTGCCAGCAGCTTAGCTGCGGGACAGGGGACCGGGGAGCTGTTTTTT. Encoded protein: CASSLAAGQGTGELFF.